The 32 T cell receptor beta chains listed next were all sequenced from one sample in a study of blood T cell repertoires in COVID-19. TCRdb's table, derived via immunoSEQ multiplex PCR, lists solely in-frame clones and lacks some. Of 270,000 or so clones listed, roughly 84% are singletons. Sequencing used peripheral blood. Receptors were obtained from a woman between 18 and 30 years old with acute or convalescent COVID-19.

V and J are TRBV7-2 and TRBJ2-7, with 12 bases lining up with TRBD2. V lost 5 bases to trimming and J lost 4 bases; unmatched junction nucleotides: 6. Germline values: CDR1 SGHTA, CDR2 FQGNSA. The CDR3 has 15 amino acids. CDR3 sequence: CASSPTSGSSYEQYF. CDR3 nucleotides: TGTGCCAGCAGCCCGACTAGCGGGAGCTCTTACGAGCAGTACTTC.

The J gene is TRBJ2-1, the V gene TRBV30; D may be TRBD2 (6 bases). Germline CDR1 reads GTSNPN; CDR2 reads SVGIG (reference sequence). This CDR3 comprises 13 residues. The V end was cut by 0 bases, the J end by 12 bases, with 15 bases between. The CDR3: CAWSVLWGDGQFF. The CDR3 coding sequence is TGTGCCTGGAGTGTACTCTGGGGGGATGGGCAGTTCTTC.

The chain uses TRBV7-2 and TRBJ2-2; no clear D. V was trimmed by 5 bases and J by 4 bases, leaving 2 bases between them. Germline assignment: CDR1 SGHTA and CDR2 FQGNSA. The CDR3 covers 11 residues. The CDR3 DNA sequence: TGTGCCAGCAGCCTCACCGGGGAGCTGTTTTTT. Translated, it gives CASSLTGELFF.

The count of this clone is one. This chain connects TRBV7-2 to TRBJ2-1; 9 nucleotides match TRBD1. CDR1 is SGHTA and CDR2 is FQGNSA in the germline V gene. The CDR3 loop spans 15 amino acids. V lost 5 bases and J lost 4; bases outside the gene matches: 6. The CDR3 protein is CASSPDRGSYNEQFF. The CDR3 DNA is TGTGCCAGCAGCCCCGACAGGGGGTCTTACAATGAGCAGTTCTTC. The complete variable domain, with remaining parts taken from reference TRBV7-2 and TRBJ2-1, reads GAGVSQSPSNKVTEKGKDVELRCDPISGHTALYWYRQSLGQGLEFLIYFQGNSAPDKSGLPSDRFSAERTGGSVSTLTIQRTQQEDSAVYLCASSPDRGSYNEQFFGPGTRLTVL.

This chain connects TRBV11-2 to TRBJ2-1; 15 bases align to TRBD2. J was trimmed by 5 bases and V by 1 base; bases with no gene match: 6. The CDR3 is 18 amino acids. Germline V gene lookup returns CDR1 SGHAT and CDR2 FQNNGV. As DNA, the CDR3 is TGTGCCAGCAGCTTAGGGGGACTAGCGGGAGGTCTGAACAATGAGCAGTTCTTC. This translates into CASSLGGLAGGLNNEQFF.

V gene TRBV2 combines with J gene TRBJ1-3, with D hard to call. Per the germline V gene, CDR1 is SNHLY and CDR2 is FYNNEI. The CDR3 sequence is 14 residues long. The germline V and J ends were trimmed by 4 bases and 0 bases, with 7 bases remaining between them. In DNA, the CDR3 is TGTGCCAGCAGTGGGTTACTCTCTGGAAACACCATATATTTT. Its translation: CASSGLLSGNTIYF.

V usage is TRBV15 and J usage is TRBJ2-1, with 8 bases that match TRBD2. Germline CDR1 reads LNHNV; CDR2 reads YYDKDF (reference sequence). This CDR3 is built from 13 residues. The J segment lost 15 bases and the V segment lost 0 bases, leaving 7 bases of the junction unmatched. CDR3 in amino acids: CATSRDKGLVRFF. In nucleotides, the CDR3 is TGTGCCACCAGCAGAGATAAGGGACTAGTCAGGTTCTTC.

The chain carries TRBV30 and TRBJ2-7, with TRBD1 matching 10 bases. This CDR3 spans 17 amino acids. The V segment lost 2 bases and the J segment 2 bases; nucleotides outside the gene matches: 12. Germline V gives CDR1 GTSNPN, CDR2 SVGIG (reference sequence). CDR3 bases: TGTGCCTGGAGTCTTCGGGACAGGGGATTGAAGCCCTACGAGCAGTACTTC. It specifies CAWSLRDRGLKPYEQYF.

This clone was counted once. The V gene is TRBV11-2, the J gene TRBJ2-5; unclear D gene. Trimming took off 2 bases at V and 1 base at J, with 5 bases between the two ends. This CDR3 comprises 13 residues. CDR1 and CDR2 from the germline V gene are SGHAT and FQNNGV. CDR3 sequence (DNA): TGTGCCAGCAGCTTACGCAGCCAAGAGACCCAGTACTTC. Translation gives CASSLRSQETQYF.

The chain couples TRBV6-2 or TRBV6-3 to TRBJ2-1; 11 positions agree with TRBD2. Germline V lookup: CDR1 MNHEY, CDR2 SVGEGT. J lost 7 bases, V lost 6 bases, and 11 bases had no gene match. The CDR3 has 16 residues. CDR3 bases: TGTGCCAGCAGCCCTACCACTAGCGGGAGTTTTAATGAGCAGTTCTTC. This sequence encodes CASSPTTSGSFNEQFF.

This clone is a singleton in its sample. CDR3: CAWRGGAGINEKLFF. DNA for the CDR3: TGTGCCTGGAGGGGCGGGGCAGGGATTAATGAAAAACTGTTTTTT. J is TRBJ1-4 and V is TRBV30, with a possible D match to TRBD1 (5 bases). Germline CDR1 is GTSNPN and CDR2 is SVGIG (reference sequence). V lost 3 bases and J 4 bases, leaving 15 bases between the germline ends. The CDR3 is 15 residues long. Combining the CDR3 with reference TRBV30 and TRBJ1-4 gives the whole variable domain SQTIHQWPATLVQPVGSPLSLECTVEGTSNPNLYWYRQAAGRGLQLLFYSVGIGQISSEVPQNLSASRPQDRQFILSSKKLLLSDSGFYLCAWRGGAGINEKLFFGSGTQLSVL.

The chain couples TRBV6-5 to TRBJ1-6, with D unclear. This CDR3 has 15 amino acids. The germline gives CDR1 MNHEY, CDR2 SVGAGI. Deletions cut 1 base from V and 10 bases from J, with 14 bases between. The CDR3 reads CASSYLGSGGSPLHF. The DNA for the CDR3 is TGTGCCAGCAGTTACTTGGGCAGCGGCGGCTCACCCCTCCACTTT.

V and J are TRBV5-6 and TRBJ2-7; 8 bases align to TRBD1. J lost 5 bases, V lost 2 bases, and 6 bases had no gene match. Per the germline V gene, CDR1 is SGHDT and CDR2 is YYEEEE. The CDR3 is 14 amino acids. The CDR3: CASSFRQGIDEQYF. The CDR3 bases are TGTGCCAGCAGCTTCAGACAGGGGATCGACGAGCAGTACTTC. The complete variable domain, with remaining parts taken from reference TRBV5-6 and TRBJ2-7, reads DAGVTQSPTHLIKTRGQQVTLRCSPKSGHDTVSWYQQALGQGPQFIFQYYEEEERQRGNFPDRFSGHQFPNYSSELNVNALLLGDSALYLCASSFRQGIDEQYFGPGTRLTVT.

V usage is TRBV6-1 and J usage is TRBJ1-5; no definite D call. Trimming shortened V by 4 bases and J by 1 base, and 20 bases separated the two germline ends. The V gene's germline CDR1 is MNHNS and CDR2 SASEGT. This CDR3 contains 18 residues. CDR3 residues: CASSGQRSVGGSNQPQHF. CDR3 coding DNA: TGTGCCAGCAGTGGACAACGGAGCGTCGGCGGGAGCAATCAGCCCCAGCATTTT.

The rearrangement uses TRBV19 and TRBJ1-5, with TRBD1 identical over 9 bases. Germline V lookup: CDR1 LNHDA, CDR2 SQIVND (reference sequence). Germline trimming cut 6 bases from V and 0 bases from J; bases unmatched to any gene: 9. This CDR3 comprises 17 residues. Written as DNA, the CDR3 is TGTGCCAGTAGGGGGACAGGGTGGGAGAATAGCAATCAGCCCCAGCATTTT. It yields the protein CASRGTGWENSNQPQHF.

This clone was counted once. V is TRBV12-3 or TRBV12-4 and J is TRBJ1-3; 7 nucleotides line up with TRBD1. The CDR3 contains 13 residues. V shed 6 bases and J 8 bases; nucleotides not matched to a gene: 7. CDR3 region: CASRPDREDTIYF. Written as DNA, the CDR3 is TGTGCCAGCAGACCCGACAGGGAAGACACCATATATTTT.

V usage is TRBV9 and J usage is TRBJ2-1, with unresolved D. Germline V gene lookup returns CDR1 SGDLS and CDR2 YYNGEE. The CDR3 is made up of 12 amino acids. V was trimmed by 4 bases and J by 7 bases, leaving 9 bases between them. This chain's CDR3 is CASSPRDNEQFF. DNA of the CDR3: TGTGCCAGCAGCCCGCGCGATAATGAGCAGTTCTTC.

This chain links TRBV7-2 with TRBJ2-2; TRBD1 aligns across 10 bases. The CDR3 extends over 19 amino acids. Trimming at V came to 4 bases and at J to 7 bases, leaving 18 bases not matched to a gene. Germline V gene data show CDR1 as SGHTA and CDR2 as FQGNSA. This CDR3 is CASSSPRIFDRGHGGELFF. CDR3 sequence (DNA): TGTGCCAGCAGCTCCCCCCGAATATTTGACAGGGGGCATGGCGGGGAGCTGTTTTTT. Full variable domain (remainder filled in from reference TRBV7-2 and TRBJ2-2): GAGVSQSPSNKVTEKGKDVELRCDPISGHTALYWYRQSLGQGLEFLIYFQGNSAPDKSGLPSDRFSAERTGGSVSTLTIQRTQQEDSAVYLCASSSPRIFDRGHGGELFFGEGSRLTVL.

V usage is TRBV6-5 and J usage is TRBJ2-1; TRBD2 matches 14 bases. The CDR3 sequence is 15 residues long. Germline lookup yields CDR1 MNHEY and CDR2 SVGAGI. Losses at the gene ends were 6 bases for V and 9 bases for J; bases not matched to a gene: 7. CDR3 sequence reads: CASSSGTSGSSEQFF. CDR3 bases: TGTGCCAGCAGCTCTGGGACTAGCGGGAGTAGTGAGCAGTTCTTC.

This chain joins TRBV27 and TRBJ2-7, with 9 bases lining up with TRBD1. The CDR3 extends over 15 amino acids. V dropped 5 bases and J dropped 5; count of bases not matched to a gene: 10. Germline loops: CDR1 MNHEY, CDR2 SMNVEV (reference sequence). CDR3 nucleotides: TGTGCCAGCAGTCAGGACAGGGGCCCAAGGAACGAGCAGTACTTC. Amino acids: CASSQDRGPRNEQYF.

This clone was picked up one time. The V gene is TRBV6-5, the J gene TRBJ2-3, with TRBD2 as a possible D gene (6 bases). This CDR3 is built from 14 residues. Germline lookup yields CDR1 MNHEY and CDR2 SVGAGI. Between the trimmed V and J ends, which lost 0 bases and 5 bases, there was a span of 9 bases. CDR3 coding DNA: TGTGCCAGCAGTTACTCCCAAGCGGGAGATACGCAGTATTTT. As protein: CASSYSQAGDTQYF.

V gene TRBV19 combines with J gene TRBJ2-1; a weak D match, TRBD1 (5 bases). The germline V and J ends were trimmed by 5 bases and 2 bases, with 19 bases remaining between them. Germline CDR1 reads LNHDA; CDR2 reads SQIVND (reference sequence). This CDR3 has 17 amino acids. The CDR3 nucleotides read TGTGCCAGTAGTCGCAGGGAACGGATCGGAACCTACAATGAGCAGTTCTTC. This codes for CASSRRERIGTYNEQFF.

For the CDR3, the DNA is TGTGCCACCGGGGGGTTAATCGAGGGTAGAGATACGCAGTATTTT. Protein: CATGGLIEGRDTQYF. This chain uses TRBV10-3 with TRBJ2-3; 7 bases are shared with TRBD2. CDR3 length: 15 amino acids. Germline loops: CDR1 ENHRY, CDR2 SYGVKD. The J segment lost 5 bases and the V segment lost 10 bases, leaving 15 bases of the junction unmatched.

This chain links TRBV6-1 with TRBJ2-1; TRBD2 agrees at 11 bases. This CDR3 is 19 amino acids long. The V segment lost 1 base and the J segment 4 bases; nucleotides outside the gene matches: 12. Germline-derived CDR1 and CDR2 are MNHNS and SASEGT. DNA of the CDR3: TGTGCCAGCAGTGAAGAGGGTACTAGCGGGGGAACCGTATACAATGAGCAGTTCTTC. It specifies CASSEEGTSGGTVYNEQFF.

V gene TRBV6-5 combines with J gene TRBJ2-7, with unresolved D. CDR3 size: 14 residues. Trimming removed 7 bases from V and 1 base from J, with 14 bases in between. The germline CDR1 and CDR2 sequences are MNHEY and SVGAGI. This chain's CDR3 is CASTQEEISYEQYF. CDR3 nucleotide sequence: TGTGCCAGCACCCAAGAGGAGATATCCTACGAGCAGTACTTC.

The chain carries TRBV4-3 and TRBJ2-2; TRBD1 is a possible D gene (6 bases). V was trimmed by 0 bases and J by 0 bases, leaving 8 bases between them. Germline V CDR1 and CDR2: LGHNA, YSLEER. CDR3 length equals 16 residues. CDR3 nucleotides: TGCGCCAGCAGCCAAGATTCAGGGGCGAACACCGGGGAGCTGTTTTTT. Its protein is CASSQDSGANTGELFF.

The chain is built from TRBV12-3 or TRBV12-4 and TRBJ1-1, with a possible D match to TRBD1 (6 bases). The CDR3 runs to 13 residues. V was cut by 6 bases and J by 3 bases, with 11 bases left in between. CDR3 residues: CASRSQGYTEAFF. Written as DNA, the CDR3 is TGTGCCAGCAGGTCACAGGGTTACACTGAAGCTTTCTTT.

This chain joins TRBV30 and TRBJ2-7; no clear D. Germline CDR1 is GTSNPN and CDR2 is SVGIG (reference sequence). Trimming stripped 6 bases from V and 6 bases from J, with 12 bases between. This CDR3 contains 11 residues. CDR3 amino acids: CACQVDIEQYF. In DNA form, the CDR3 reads TGTGCCTGCCAGGTAGACATCGAGCAGTACTTC.

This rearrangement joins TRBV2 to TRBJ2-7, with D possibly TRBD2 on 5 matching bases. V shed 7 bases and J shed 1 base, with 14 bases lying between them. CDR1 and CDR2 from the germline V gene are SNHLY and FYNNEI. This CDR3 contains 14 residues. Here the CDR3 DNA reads TGTGCCAGCATCAGAAGCGGCGGATCCTACGAGCAGTACTTC. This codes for CASIRSGGSYEQYF.

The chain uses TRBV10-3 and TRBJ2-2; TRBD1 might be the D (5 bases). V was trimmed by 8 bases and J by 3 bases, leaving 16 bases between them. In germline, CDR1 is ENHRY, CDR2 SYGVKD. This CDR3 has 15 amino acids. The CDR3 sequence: CAIDSVGADTGELFF. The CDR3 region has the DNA TGTGCCATCGACAGCGTCGGCGCGGACACCGGGGAGCTGTTTTTT.

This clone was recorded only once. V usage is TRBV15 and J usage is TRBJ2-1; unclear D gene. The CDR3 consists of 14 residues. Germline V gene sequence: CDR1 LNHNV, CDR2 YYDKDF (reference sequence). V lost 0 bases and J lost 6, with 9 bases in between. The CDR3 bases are TGTGCCACCAGCAGAGACACCTACGGCAATGAGCAGTTCTTC. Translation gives CATSRDTYGNEQFF.

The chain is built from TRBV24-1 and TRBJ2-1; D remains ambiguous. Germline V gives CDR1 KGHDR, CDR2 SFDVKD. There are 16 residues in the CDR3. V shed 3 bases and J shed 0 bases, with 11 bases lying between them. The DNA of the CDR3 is TGTGCCACCAGTGATCGAACAGAGAGCTCCTACAATGAGCAGTTCTTC. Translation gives CATSDRTESSYNEQFF.